These 17 T cell receptor beta chains were sequenced from one sample in a study of HIV-infected children after antiretroviral therapy interruption (dated by TCRdb to the late 2010s). Receptor libraries were prepared by 3' RACE. Sequencing relied on an Illumina MiSeq. To correct PCR amplification bias, TCR libraries were generated from RNA with a 3' RACE protocol that used unique molecular identifiers. The raw public reads went through TCRdb reprocessing: fastp at Q25, MiXCR clone calling, in-frame beta chains kept. Rows matching on CDR3 protein sequence are summarized as one entry with the most common DNA and genes. The sample data list more than 85,000 distinct CDR3 sequences, and about 7.2% of these were observed just once. Of the sample, 1% to 1.3% falls within the top ten clones. The treatment or condition label on this specimen signifies: PENTA 11 planned treatment interruption arm or continuous ART arm.

The sample consisted of CD45RA+ CD4+ T cells from PBMCs, pooled from several time points, taken from a donor given antiretroviral therapy, either interrupted or continuous. The cell subset or site label on this specimen signifies: naive CD4+ CD45RA+ CD45RO- T cells. The receptors were sampled from a pool of human donors with HIV.

In this sample, this clonotype turned up many times. The junction does not match germline at one end; this may be a read error. The chain links TRBV7-7 to TRBJ2-5; D remains unclear. CDR1 is SSHAT and CDR2 is FNYEAQ in the germline V gene (reference sequence). This CDR3 comprises 14 residues. The CDR3 DNA sequence: TGTGCTAGCAGCCCCACAGACGACCAAGAGACCCAGTACTTC. Amino acids: CASSPTDDQETQYF.

This clonotype was seen a handful of times. This may be a read error: a much more frequent sequence differs by one nucleotide. V is TRBV29-1 and J is TRBJ2-2; perhaps D is TRBD1 or TRBD2 (6 bases each). Germline lookup yields CDR1 SQVTM and CDR2 ANQGSEA. The CDR3 covers 13 residues. The CDR3 is CRVGGGNTGELFF. The CDR3, as DNA: TGCAGAGTTGGAGGGGGTAACACCGGGGAGCTGTTTTTT.

This chain joins TRBV6-6 and TRBJ2-7; 12 bases fit TRBD2. The ends lost 5 bases at V and 3 bases at J; junction bases unmatched: 14. This CDR3 has 18 amino acids. Per the germline V gene, CDR1 is MNHNY and CDR2 is SVGAGI (reference sequence). CDR3 nucleotides: TGTGCCAGCAGTGAGTCGAACCCCGGACTAGCGGGAATCTACGAGCAGTACTTC. Translation: CASSESNPGLAGIYEQYF.

The J gene is TRBJ1-4, the V gene TRBV29-1; 11 positions agree with TRBD1. Germline trimming cut 6 bases from V and 3 bases from J; bases unmatched to any gene: 6. The CDR3 consists of 15 residues. The germline gives CDR1 SQVTM, CDR2 ANQGSEA. Here the CDR3 reads CSVAGTGGPNEKLFF. Written as DNA, the CDR3 is TGCAGCGTGGCCGGGACAGGGGGTCCTAATGAAAAACTGTTTTTT.

This clonotype occurred many times. This sequence joins TRBV10-2 and TRBJ2-7; 9 nucleotides match TRBD1. The junction had 11 bases not matched to a gene; V was cut back by 5 bases and J by 3 bases. Per germline, CDR1 WSHSY and CDR2 SAAADI. The CDR3 is 16 residues long. CDR3 amino acids: CASSLGTGTSIYEQYF. The DNA for the CDR3 is TGCGCCAGCAGTCTTGGGACAGGGACGTCAATCTACGAGCAGTACTTC.

Ten or more counts support this clonotype. The rearrangement joins TRBV20-1 to TRBJ1-1; D gene uncertain. Trimming removed 5 bases at V and 10 bases at J, with 17 bases between. This CDR3 region has 12 residues. CDR1 is DFQATT, CDR2 SNEGSKA, per germline (reference sequence). In nucleotides, the CDR3 is TGCAGTGCTGCGAAGGCCGCCGAGATAGCTTTCTTT. Its protein product is CSAAKAAEIAFF.

This clonotype was counted ten times or more. This chain uses TRBV19 with TRBJ1-1; a weak D match, TRBD1 (5 bases). Germline CDR1 LNHDA, CDR2 SQIVND (reference sequence). Trimming removed 7 bases from V and 1 base from J, with 13 bases in between. The CDR3 covers 14 residues. The CDR3: CASKTGWGNTEAFF. DNA of the CDR3: TGTGCCAGTAAAACAGGCTGGGGGAACACTGAAGCTTTCTTT.

This clonotype was found many times. The J gene is TRBJ2-1, the V gene TRBV24-1; D may be TRBD2 (5 bases). There are 13 residues in the CDR3. Germline loops: CDR1 KGHDR, CDR2 SFDVKD. The V and J ends lost 4 bases and 8 bases respectively, with 11 bases between them. The CDR3 DNA is TGTGCCACCAGTGAGGAGTGGAGGCATGAGCAGTTCTTC. This codes for CATSEEWRHEQFF.

This clonotype was seen many times. The V and J genes are TRBV20-1 and TRBJ2-7; 10 bases align to TRBD2. The ends lost 7 bases at V and 3 bases at J; junction bases unmatched: 6. The CDR3 loop spans 13 amino acids. CDR1 and CDR2 from the germline V gene are DFQATT and SNEGSKA (reference sequence). As DNA, the CDR3 is TGCAGTGTTCCGGGACTAGCGTACTACGAGCAGTACTTC. Protein product: CSVPGLAYYEQYF.

Ten or more counts support this clonotype. This sequence joins TRBV5-1 and TRBJ2-5, with 7 bases identical to TRBD2. Germline V gene sequence: CDR1 SGHRS, CDR2 YFSETQ. Trimming at V came to 2 bases and at J to 1 base, leaving 2 bases not matched to a gene. The CDR3 has 14 residues. The CDR3 loop reads CASSFGGGQETQYF. CDR3 in DNA: TGCGCCAGCAGCTTTGGCGGGGGCCAAGAGACCCAGTACTTC.

This clonotype appeared a few times. DNA of the CDR3: TGTGCCAGTAGCTTACGACTAGCGACCGGGGAGCTGTTTTTT. Amino acids: CASSLRLATGELFF. This chain links TRBV19 with TRBJ2-2, with 8 bases that match TRBD2. Germline assignment: CDR1 LNHDA and CDR2 SQIVND (reference sequence). The CDR3 runs to 14 residues. Losses at the gene ends were 6 bases for V and 5 bases for J; bases not matched to a gene: 5.

In this sample, this clonotype turned up many times. V gene TRBV10-2 combines with J gene TRBJ2-1; D ambiguous. Trimming removed 8 bases at V and 0 bases at J, with 23 bases between. From germline, CDR1 is WSHSY and CDR2 SAAADI. This CDR3 has 18 residues. CDR3 sequence reads: CASFNPPWRLPSYNEQFF. CDR3 bases: TGCGCCAGCTTCAACCCTCCCTGGCGACTCCCCTCCTACAATGAGCAGTTCTTC.

This clonotype was observed at least ten times. The chain carries TRBV7-9 and TRBJ2-1; D remains ambiguous. Germline CDR1 is SEHNR and CDR2 is FQNEAQ (reference sequence). There are 14 residues in the CDR3. Trimming removed 5 bases at V and 5 bases at J, with 13 bases between. The CDR3, as DNA: TGTGCCAGCAGCCTCCGACCGGCCCACAATGAGCAGTTCTTC. Its translation is CASSLRPAHNEQFF.

This clonotype was recorded a few times. The CDR3: CASSPVRGQLVAFF. CDR3 in DNA: TGCGCCAGCAGCCCCGTCAGGGGGCAATTGGTGGCTTTCTTT. This chain connects TRBV5-1 to TRBJ1-1; 8 nucleotides align to TRBD1. V dropped 4 bases and J dropped 11; count of bases not matched to a gene: 13. The CDR3 covers 14 residues. The germline CDR1 and CDR2 sequences are SGHRS and YFSETQ.

This clonotype was detected many times. V usage is TRBV20-1 and J usage is TRBJ2-3; D call uncertain. The CDR3 consists of 14 residues. Trimming cost V 0 bases and J 1 base, with 8 bases left between them. Per germline, CDR1 DFQATT and CDR2 SNEGSKA (reference sequence). The CDR3 loop is CSARDDARTDTQYF. The CDR3 region has the DNA TGCAGTGCTAGAGACGACGCCCGCACAGATACGCAGTATTTT.

This clonotype has a count of ten or more. This chain joins TRBV12-3 or TRBV12-4 and TRBJ1-5, with D uncertain. The V and J ends lost 5 bases and 6 bases respectively, with 14 bases between them. This CDR3 has 14 residues. The CDR3 DNA reads as TGTGCCAGCAGTCTCCAAGAAAACGCTCAGCCCCAGCATTTT. Translated: CASSLQENAQPQHF.

This clonotype occurred many times. The CDR3 protein is CASSTRTGTEKLFF. CDR3 nucleotides: TGTGCCAGCAGCACCAGGACAGGAACGGAAAAACTGTTTTTT. The chain joins TRBV3-1 to TRBJ1-4; TRBD1 matches at 7 bases. V was clipped by 5 bases and J by 8 bases; unmatched bases: 8. Germline CDR1 LGHDT, CDR2 YNNKEL (reference sequence). The CDR3 has 14 residues.